The rows below give T cell receptor beta chains drawn from one sample of a study of T cells in tuberculosis. Clones were sequenced by immunoSEQ multiplex PCR, and TCRdb holds only the in-frame ones, with some missing. The sample shows about 88,000 clones, approximately 90% of them seen only once. Sequencing was done on a sample of CD1b-GMM tetramer-negative cells sorted from PBMCs. These TCRs come from an adult woman with latent tuberculosis. CDR3s include the opening cysteine and the closing phenylalanine or tryptophan. Fields, in order: V gene, CDR3 length, D gene, J gene, clone size, CDR3 protein, CDR3 DNA. The D gene is left open where the match is weak. Size values are once, few and many counts, or a class for expanded clones, and some rows have none.

TRBV4-3	16	TRBD2	TRBJ2-3	few	CASSQDFSSGSDTQYF	TGCGCCAGCAGCCAAGATTTTAGTAGCGGGTCAGATACGCAGTATTTT
TRBV19	16	TRBD2	TRBJ2-5	few	CASSKFSGTSVETQYF	TGTGCCAGTAGTAAATTCTCCGGGACTAGTGTAGAGACCCAGTACTTC
TRBV10-1	13	.	TRBJ2-2	once	CASTGQNTGELFF	TGCGCCAGCACCGGACAGAACACCGGGGAGCTGTTTTTT
TRBV6-5	12	.	TRBJ1-1	.	CASRIQGTEAFF	TGTGCCAGCAGGATTCAGGGCACTGAAGCTTTCTTT
TRBV19	15	.	TRBJ2-1	.	CATSPGKERYNEQFF	TGTGCCACCAGCCCGGGTAAAGAAAGATACAATGAGCAGTTCTTC
TRBV19	14	.	TRBJ1-6	.	CASSILGAGSPLHF	TGTGCCAGTAGTATTCTGGGGGCCGGTTCACCCCTCCACTTT
TRBV7-2	14	.	TRBJ2-3	.	CASNLRSNTDTQYF	TGTGCCAGCAACTTACGGTCCAACACAGATACGCAGTATTTT
TRBV6-1	14	.	TRBJ2-3	.	CASSGTGNSDTQYF	TGTGCCAGCTCCGGGACTGGCAACTCTGATACGCAGTATTTT
TRBV6-1	15	TRBD2	TRBJ2-1	few	CASSEESGGYNEQFF	TGTGCCAGCAGTGAAGAAAGCGGGGGTTACAATGAGCAGTTCTTC
TRBV27	15	TRBD1	TRBJ2-7	.	CASSAPGQGSYEQYF	TGTGCCAGCAGCGCTCCGGGACAGGGATCCTACGAGCAGTACTTC
TRBV4-1	17	TRBD2	TRBJ2-1	.	CASSHEGRVASYNEQFF	TGCGCCAGCAGCCACGAGGGGAGGGTGGCGTCCTACAATGAGCAGTTCTTC
TRBV6-1	15	.	TRBJ2-1	.	CASSLTGGNGNEQFF	TGTGCCAGCAGTCTCACAGGCGGGAATGGCAATGAGCAGTTCTTC
TRBV5-1	15	TRBD1	TRBJ1-3	once	CASSIDRAVGNTIYF	TGCGCCAGCAGCATTGACAGGGCAGTGGGAAACACCATATATTTT
TRBV4-2	14	TRBD1	TRBJ1-4	few	CASSRGQGVEKLFF	TGTGCCAGCAGCAGGGGACAGGGGGTCGAAAAACTGTTTTTT
TRBV9	14	.	TRBJ2-1	.	CASSVDGGYNEQFF	TGTGCCAGCAGCGTAGACGGGGGATACAATGAGCAGTTCTTC
TRBV5-1	16	TRBD2	TRBJ2-1	.	CASSLGQRGGHGEQFF	TGCGCCAGCAGCTTGGGACAGCGGGGGGGCCATGGTGAGCAGTTCTTC
TRBV2	15	.	TRBJ1-1	.	CASMEGRRSNTEAFF	TGTGCCAGCATGGAGGGGAGAAGATCCAACACTGAAGCTTTCTTT